This T cell receptor (beta chain) originates from a study of cytomegalovirus exposure and HLA in healthy donors. Notes on the study in general: Presence/absence analyses assumed roughly uniform sequencing depth across donors.

Primers for the PCR totalled 60 Vbeta and 13 Jbeta. Sequenced by immunoSEQ multiplex PCR; TCRdb stores in-frame clones only, minus some. The sample includes some 200,000 clones, 9.5% of them seen just once. This clone was seen a handful of times. Its matching antigen is unknown. A junction end diverges from the germline sequence, so it may reflect a read error. Germline V CDR1 and CDR2: MNHEY, SMNVEV (reference sequence). The CDR3 is 15 amino acids. The receptor was derived from a woman aged 25 to 39 in good health and CMV-seropositive. This chain joins TRBV27 and TRBJ2-6, with D perhaps TRBD1 (5 bases). Sequenced material: PBMCs. CDR3 protein: CASSFGDPGANVLPF. As DNA, the CDR3 is TGTGCCAGCAGTTTTGGAGACCCTGGGGCCAACGTCCTGCCTTTC.